One and the same sample provided the 19 T cell receptor beta chains below, sequenced in a study. TCRdb re-called the RT-PCR reads with MiXCR, one entry per CDR3 protein. The profile shows hundreds of thousands of distinct CDR3 sequences, 14% of them singletons. Sequencing used memory CD4+ T cells from blood. The origin of the receptors is a female donor in good health, serving as a healthy control.

The CDR3 spells CASSLGTSGRETQYF. CDR3 sequence (DNA): TGCGCCAGCAGCTTGGGGACTAGCGGGAGAGAGACCCAGTACTTC. The chain joins TRBV5-1 to TRBJ2-5, with 13 bases fitting TRBD2. The CDR3 loop spans 15 amino acids. Germline CDR1 is SGHRS and CDR2 is YFSETQ. After removal of 0 bases from V and 4 bases from J, the junction contained 0 bases not matched to a gene. Variable domain in full (rest from reference TRBV5-1 and TRBJ2-5): KAGVTQTPRYLIKTRGQQVTLSCSPISGHRSVSWYQQTPGQGLQFLFEYFSETQRNKGNFPGRFSGRQFSNSRSEMNVSTLELGDSALYLCASSLGTSGRETQYFGPGTRLLVL.

This clonotype appeared many times. The chain employs TRBV18 and TRBJ2-5, with 7 bases identical to TRBD1. CDR3 size: 14 residues. With 3 bases clipped from V and 4 bases from J, the junction kept 5 bases outside the gene matches. Looked up from germline, CDR1 is KGHSH and CDR2 is LQKENI. The CDR3 DNA sequence: TGTGCCAGCTCACCCGGGACAGCTGCAGAGACCCAGTACTTC. Amino acid sequence: CASSPGTAAETQYF. The full variable domain, rest sourced from reference TRBV18 and TRBJ2-5, is NAGVMQNPRHLVRRRGQEARLRCSPMKGHSHVYWYRQLPEEGLKFMVYLQKENIIDESGMPKERFSAEFPKEGPSILRIQQVVRGDSAAYFCASSPGTAAETQYFGPGTRLLVL.

V and J are TRBV20-1 and TRBJ2-1; 12 bases align to TRBD2. Germline CDR1 and CDR2: DFQATT and SNEGSKA (reference sequence). This CDR3 spans 17 amino acids. V dropped 4 bases and J dropped 2; count of bases not matched to a gene: 9. The CDR3 DNA follows: TGCAGTGCTAAGACTAGCGGGGGCCTGATGGCCTACAATGAGCAGTTCTTC. Its protein product is CSAKTSGGLMAYNEQFF.

The gene calls are TRBV27 and TRBJ2-7, with TRBD1 matching 7 bases. CDR3 size: 17 residues. Germline loops: CDR1 MNHEY, CDR2 SMNVEV (reference sequence). V shed 4 bases and J 2 bases; nucleotides not matched to a gene: 14. The CDR3 sequence: CASSSPEAGTATYEQYF. The DNA of the CDR3 is TGTGCCAGCAGTTCGCCCGAGGCCGGGACAGCGACCTACGAGCAGTACTTC.

J is TRBJ2-5 and V is TRBV9, with a weak D call TRBD1 (6 bases). This CDR3 region has 16 residues. V was shortened by 4 bases and J by 5 bases, with 21 bases between the two germline ends. Germline CDR1 is SGDLS and CDR2 is YYNGEE. CDR3: CASSLPPQGTMETQYF. The CDR3 DNA sequence: TGTGCCAGCAGCCTTCCCCCACAGGGAACAATGGAGACCCAGTACTTC.

The chain has TRBV3-1 and TRBJ2-7; no clear D. The CDR3 spans 15 residues. The V gene lost 5 bases and the J gene lost 5 bases, with 19 bases spanning the gap. In germline, CDR1 is LGHDT, CDR2 YNNKEL (reference sequence). The CDR3 loop reads CASSFSQWGWNEQYF. In DNA form, the CDR3 reads TGTGCCAGCAGCTTTTCGCAGTGGGGTTGGAACGAGCAGTACTTC.

In its sample, this clonotype was seen many times. The chain carries TRBV29-1 and TRBJ1-1; no clear D. The CDR3 consists of 11 residues. Germline loops: CDR1 SQVTM, CDR2 ANQGSEA. Deletions cut 5 bases from V and 1 base from J, with 5 bases between. DNA of the CDR3: TGCAGCGTTCTTCAGAACACTGAAGCTTTCTTT. It yields the protein CSVLQNTEAFF. The entire variable domain, with the rest obtained from reference TRBV29-1 and TRBJ1-1, is as follows: SAVISQKPSRDICQRGTSLTIQCQVDSQVTMMFWYRQQPGQSLTLIATANQGSEATYESGFVIDKFPISRPNLTFSTLTVSNMSPEDSSIYLCSVLQNTEAFFGQGTRLTVV.

V is TRBV24-1 and J is TRBJ2-5; tentatively, D is TRBD2 (5 bases). V was cut by 3 bases and J by 4 bases, with 11 bases left in between. This CDR3 region has 14 residues. Germline V gene sequence: CDR1 KGHDR, CDR2 SFDVKD. CDR3 loop: CATSDNLGRETQYF. CDR3 nucleotides: TGTGCCACCAGTGATAATCTAGGGAGAGAGACCCAGTACTTC.

Only a few counts were recorded for this clonotype. The chain carries TRBV11-2 and TRBJ2-3, with unresolved D. This CDR3 region has 15 residues. Per the germline V gene, CDR1 is SGHAT and CDR2 is FQNNGV. Trimming cost V 4 bases and J 3 bases, with 14 bases left between them. The CDR3 loop is CASSSILGLTDTQYF. Here the CDR3 DNA reads TGTGCCAGCAGCTCCATCTTAGGGCTGACAGATACGCAGTATTTT.

Only a few counts were recorded for this clonotype. The V and J genes are TRBV19 and TRBJ1-2; unclear D gene. Trimming removed 6 bases from V and 3 bases from J, with 14 bases in between. This CDR3 spans 14 amino acids. Germline-derived CDR1 and CDR2 are LNHDA and SQIVND (reference sequence). The CDR3 region has the DNA TGTGCCAGTAGCCGGTCGGCGGAGGACTATGGCTACACCTTC. Its protein is CASSRSAEDYGYTF.

As DNA, the CDR3 is TGTGCCAGCTCACCATTGTCCGGACCGGAAGAGACCCAGTACTTC. It yields the protein CASSPLSGPEETQYF. This chain links TRBV18 with TRBJ2-5; D gene unclear. The germline gives CDR1 KGHSH, CDR2 LQKENI. The CDR3 runs 15 residues. Trimming removed 2 bases from V and 3 bases from J, with 13 bases in between.

This clonotype was observed a few times. The V and J genes are TRBV7-2 and TRBJ2-1; D is possibly TRBD2 (5 bases). Germline V lookup: CDR1 SGHTA, CDR2 FQGNSA. This CDR3 has 15 residues. The germline V and J ends were trimmed by 4 bases and 3 bases, with 13 bases remaining between them. The CDR3 DNA follows: TGTGCCAGCAGCTCGGACTCGACGAACTACAATGAGCAGTTCTTC. It encodes CASSSDSTNYNEQFF.

This clonotype was seen repeatedly, ten times or more. The chain joins TRBV5-6 to TRBJ1-5, with a possible D match to TRBD1 (6 bases). Germline V CDR1 and CDR2: SGHDT, YYEEEE. The V end was cut by 3 bases, the J end by 2 bases, with 18 bases between. The CDR3 extends over 17 amino acids. Here the CDR3 reads CASSSRQAGLGNQPQHF. The CDR3 bases are TGTGCCAGCAGCTCTCGACAGGCCGGTTTGGGCAATCAGCCCCAGCATTTT.

V and J are TRBV20-1 and TRBJ1-1; TRBD1 might be the D (5 bases). The CDR3 is 14 amino acids. Germline CDR1 reads DFQATT; CDR2 reads SNEGSKA (reference sequence). V lost 2 bases and J 0 bases, leaving 10 bases between the germline ends. CDR3 loop: CSARSGTVNTEAFF. CDR3 nucleotide sequence: TGCAGTGCTAGATCCGGGACGGTGAACACTGAAGCTTTCTTT.

The rearrangement joins TRBV2 to TRBJ2-5; D is unresolved. This CDR3 spans 13 amino acids. Trimming took 6 bases from V and 1 from J, leaving 9 bases between them. Per the germline V gene, CDR1 is SNHLY and CDR2 is FYNNEI. DNA of the CDR3: TGTGCCAGCAGACAGAACCTCCAAGAGACCCAGTACTTC. This sequence encodes CASRQNLQETQYF. Filled out from reference TRBV2 and TRBJ2-5, the complete variable domain reads EPEVTQTPSHQVTQMGQEVILRCVPISNHLYFYWYRQILGQKVEFLVSFYNNEISEKSEIFDDQFSVERPDGSNFTLKIRSTKLEDSAMYFCASRQNLQETQYFGPGTRLLVL.

The table lists this clonotype with a few counts. This chain connects TRBV7-2 to TRBJ2-6; TRBD1 or TRBD2 may be the D gene (6 bases each). Germline values: CDR1 SGHTA, CDR2 FQGNSA. V was clipped by 1 base and J by 1 base, with 11 bases between them. The CDR3 is 17 residues long. The CDR3 DNA follows: TGTGCCAGCAGCTTAGTTGGAGGGGGGTCTGGGGCCAACGTCCTGACTTTC. Translated: CASSLVGGGSGANVLTF.

V and J are TRBV12-3 or TRBV12-4 and TRBJ1-6; no firm D call. Trimming stripped 7 bases from V and 4 bases from J, with 17 bases between. The CDR3 contains 16 residues. The CDR3: CASTHETGGYNSPLHF. CDR3 coding DNA: TGTGCCAGCACTCACGAGACGGGAGGTTATAATTCACCCCTCCACTTT.

This clonotype was counted a few times. The chain uses TRBV4-1 and TRBJ1-1; D uncertain. V was clipped by 1 base and J by 4 bases, with 13 bases between them. The CDR3 length is 15 residues. Looked up from germline, CDR1 is MGHRA and CDR2 is YSYEKL. The DNA for the CDR3 is TGCGCCAGCAGCCAAGTCGCGGCCGTTATCACTGAAGCTTTCTTT. Protein sequence: CASSQVAAVITEAFF.

This clonotype was counted ten times or more. The chain carries TRBV20-1 and TRBJ1-2, with a weak D call TRBD1 (5 bases). V lost 1 base and J 4 bases, leaving 19 bases between the germline ends. This CDR3 is 16 amino acids long. CDR1 is DFQATT and CDR2 is SNEGSKA in the germline V gene (reference sequence). The CDR3 nucleotides read TGCAGTGCTAGAGGGAGGAGCCGGGGGGAGAGCTATGGCTACACCTTC. Translating gives CSARGRSRGESYGYTF.